Below are 19 T cell receptor beta chains sequenced from a single sample in a study of PD-1 blockade in classical Hodgkin lymphoma. Sequenced by immunoSEQ multiplex PCR; TCRdb stores in-frame clones only, minus some. The sample has about 98,000 clones; around 90% are singletons. Each of the patients experienced relapse following autologous stem cell transplantation, and their brentuximab vedotin exposure differed. Specimen: peripheral blood mononuclear cells (PBMCs), collected at baseline. The receptors stem from a human donor with classical Hodgkin lymphoma.

This chain links TRBV2 with TRBJ1-1, with D maybe TRBD1 (5 bases). This CDR3 comprises 16 residues. The germline gives CDR1 SNHLY, CDR2 FYNNEI. The V end lost 3 bases, the J end lost 5 bases, and 19 bases lay between the germline ends. The CDR3 is CASSDGRVGYETEAFF. CDR3 DNA sequence: TGTGCCAGCAGTGATGGCAGGGTAGGTTACGAGACTGAAGCTTTCTTT. The variable domain in full, completed from reference TRBV2 and TRBJ1-1, reads EPEVTQTPSHQVTQMGQEVILRCVPISNHLYFYWYRQILGQKVEFLVSFYNNEISEKSEIFDDQFSVERPDGSNFTLKIRSTKLEDSAMYFCASSDGRVGYETEAFFGQGTRLTVV.

The gene calls are TRBV9 and TRBJ2-5; 7 bases match TRBD2. Germline CDR1 and CDR2: SGDLS and YYNGEE. Trimming took 4 bases from V and 3 from J; bases not matched to a gene: 12. The CDR3 loop spans 16 amino acids. The CDR3 nucleotides read TGTGCCAGCAGCTCAAAGAGCGGGACGGCTAAAGAGACCCAGTACTTC. It encodes CASSSKSGTAKETQYF. The whole variable domain, filled in from reference TRBV9 and TRBJ2-5, reads DSGVTQTPKHLITATGQRVTLRCSPRSGDLSVYWYQQSLDQGLQFLIQYYNGEERAKGNILERFSAQQFPDLHSELNLSSLELGDSALYFCASSSKSGTAKETQYFGPGTRLLVL.

The chain recombines TRBV28 with TRBJ2-7; 11 nucleotides agree with TRBD2. V was clipped by 2 bases and J by 2 bases; unmatched bases: 14. The CDR3 has 19 residues. Germline CDR1 reads MDHEN; CDR2 reads SYDVKM. The CDR3, as DNA: TGTGCCAGCAGTTTACCGTCTTTGGGACTAGCGGAGAGACCCTACGAGCAGTACTTC. Residues: CASSLPSLGLAERPYEQYF.

V gene TRBV9 combines with J gene TRBJ2-7, with 7 bases matching TRBD2. In germline, CDR1 is SGDLS, CDR2 YYNGEE. The CDR3 is made up of 12 amino acids. J lost 7 bases, V lost 6 bases, and 7 bases had no gene match. CDR3 sequence (DNA): TGTGCCAGCAAGGGCCTAGCGGATGAGCAGTACTTC. Protein sequence: CASKGLADEQYF.

The chain links TRBV28 to TRBJ1-5; D gene unclear. CDR3 size: 14 residues. Germline CDR1 is MDHEN and CDR2 is SYDVKM. The V end was cut by 5 bases, the J end by 2 bases, with 10 bases between. For the CDR3, the DNA is TGTGCCAGCAGTCCTCTAGAGGGCAATCAGCCCCAGCATTTT. It is translated as CASSPLEGNQPQHF.

Only one count was recorded for this clone. The rearrangement uses TRBV10-3 and TRBJ2-7; D is uncertain. The CDR3 consists of 13 residues. The V gene lost 6 bases and the J gene lost 2 bases, with 11 bases spanning the gap. Per the germline V gene, CDR1 is ENHRY and CDR2 is SYGVKD. The CDR3 reads CAIRRDIAYEQYF. Here the CDR3 DNA reads TGTGCCATCAGGCGTGACATTGCCTACGAGCAGTACTTC.

About this clone itself: This specimen includes other DNA sequences encoding the same CDR3. The rearrangement uses TRBV29-1 and TRBJ2-5; TRBD1 or TRBD2 may be the D gene (6 bases each). Germline V gene sequence: CDR1 SQVTM, CDR2 ANQGSEA. Trimming removed 6 bases from V and 5 bases from J, with 19 bases in between. This CDR3 is built from 14 residues. The CDR3 sequence: CSVGVGGAPETQYF. For the CDR3, the DNA is TGCAGCGTGGGGGTGGGGGGCGCCCCGGAGACCCAGTACTTC.

The chain couples TRBV28 to TRBJ1-4; 9 nucleotides agree with TRBD1. The CDR3 runs to 18 residues. Germline values: CDR1 MDHEN, CDR2 SYDVKM. The J segment lost 5 bases and the V segment lost 7 bases, leaving 17 bases of the junction unmatched. CDR3 coding DNA: TGTGCCAGCACCCCAACCGGGACAGGGTTTTTCTACAATGAAAAACTGTTTTTT. As protein: CASTPTGTGFFYNEKLFF.

The J gene is TRBJ2-5, the V gene TRBV5-6; D remains ambiguous. The DNA matches TRBJ2-7 better at its end, which makes the J call doubtful. CDR1 and CDR2 (germline): SGHDT, YYEEEE. This CDR3 has 13 residues. The CDR3 nucleotides are TGTGCCAGCAGCTTGGCCGGGTACTACGAGCAGTACTTC. Its translation: CASSLAGYYEQYF.

The chain couples TRBV6-5 to TRBJ1-1; D ambiguous. The CDR3 is 14 amino acids. Per the germline V gene, CDR1 is MNHEY and CDR2 is SVGAGI. V was cut by 7 bases and J by 6 bases, with 18 bases left in between. The CDR3 DNA is TGTGCCAGCACCCGAGGCGGGCAAATCCCTGAAGCTTTCTTT. Its translation is CASTRGGQIPEAFF.

The chain carries TRBV28 and TRBJ1-1; 7 bases are shared with TRBD1. Trimming at V came to 3 bases and at J to 6 bases, leaving 10 bases not matched to a gene. The CDR3 spans 15 residues. Germline V gives CDR1 MDHEN, CDR2 SYDVKM. CDR3 residues: CASSLSGPQGAEAFF. The CDR3 bases are TGTGCCAGCAGTTTGTCGGGACCGCAGGGGGCTGAAGCTTTCTTT.

This chain joins TRBV18 and TRBJ2-7; D is perhaps TRBD1 (6 bases). Trimming pared 6 bases from V and 6 bases from J, leaving 12 bases between. There are 12 residues in the CDR3. Germline CDR1 KGHSH, CDR2 LQKENI. The CDR3 DNA follows: TGTGCCAGCTCCTCCCAGGGGAGCGAGCAGTACTTC. This translates into CASSSQGSEQYF.

Only one count was recorded for this clone. The genes are TRBV19 and TRBJ2-6; 9 bases fit TRBD1. The CDR3 extends over 19 amino acids. Germline-derived CDR1 and CDR2 are LNHDA and SQIVND (reference sequence). V was clipped by 5 bases and J by 0 bases; unmatched bases: 11. CDR3 in DNA: TGTGCCAGTAGTGTGACAGGGGGATCCGCCTCCTCTGGGGCCAACGTCCTGACTTTC. Its protein product is CASSVTGGSASSGANVLTF. Full variable domain (outside the CDR3, taken from reference TRBV19 and TRBJ2-6): DGGITQSPKYLFRKEGQNVTLSCEQNLNHDAMYWYRQDPGQGLRLIYYSQIVNDFQKGDIAEGYSVSREKKESFPLTVTSAQKNPTAFYLCASSVTGGSASSGANVLTFGAGSRLTVL.

This clone was detected only a few times. The chain has TRBV29-1 and TRBJ2-1; tentative D call: TRBD2 (6 bases). This CDR3 has 11 residues. V was cut by 7 bases and J by 5 bases, with 9 bases left in between. The germline V gene encodes CDR1 SQVTM and CDR2 ANQGSEA. In DNA, the CDR3 is TGCAGCGGGGGGGAGAACAATGAGCAGTTCTTC. Translating gives CSGGENNEQFF.

The chain couples TRBV9 to TRBJ2-5; 8 bases line up with TRBD2. The V segment lost 1 base and the J segment 4 bases; nucleotides outside the gene matches: 9. The CDR3 consists of 16 residues. The V gene's germline CDR1 is SGDLS and CDR2 YYNGEE. CDR3 in DNA: TGTGCCAGCAGCGTATTTGGCCGGGAGGGCCCAGAGACCCAGTACTTC. This encodes CASSVFGREGPETQYF. The whole variable domain, remainder taken from reference TRBV9 and TRBJ2-5, is DSGVTQTPKHLITATGQRVTLRCSPRSGDLSVYWYQQSLDQGLQFLIQYYNGEERAKGNILERFSAQQFPDLHSELNLSSLELGDSALYFCASSVFGREGPETQYFGPGTRLLVL.

The chain employs TRBV7-8 and TRBJ1-1, with D perhaps matching TRBD1 (6 bases). This CDR3 comprises 12 residues. Deletions cut 5 bases from V and 9 bases from J, with 13 bases between. Germline V CDR1 and CDR2: SGHVS, FQNEAQ. CDR3 in DNA: TGTGCCAGCAGCGGTAACAGGGTCAAAGCTTTCTTT. Protein: CASSGNRVKAFF.

The chain joins TRBV7-3 to TRBJ2-2; D possibly corresponds to TRBD1 (5 bases). Trimming cost V 2 bases and J 8 bases, with 9 bases left between them. Germline-derived CDR1 and CDR2 are SGHTA and FQGTGA. The CDR3 is 13 amino acids. This chain's CDR3 is CASSLGHAGELFF. CDR3 sequence (DNA): TGTGCCAGCAGCTTAGGACATGCTGGGGAGCTGTTTTTT.

V and J are TRBV12-5 and TRBJ2-1; 14 bases map to TRBD2. Germline trimming cut 1 base from V and 8 bases from J; bases unmatched to any gene: 10. Germline CDR1 reads LGHNT; CDR2 reads FRNRAP. CDR3 length: 18 residues. CDR3 loop: CASGLGIGTSGRGDEQFF. DNA for the CDR3: TGTGCTAGTGGTTTGGGAATCGGGACTAGCGGGAGAGGTGATGAGCAGTTCTTC.

The chain employs TRBV11-3 and TRBJ2-1; a possible D gene is TRBD2 (5 bases). V was cut by 3 bases and J by 5 bases, with 20 bases left in between. The CDR3 consists of 17 residues. Per the germline V gene, CDR1 is SGHNT and CDR2 is YENEEA. CDR3 in amino acids: CASSLALWSGGHNEQFF. CDR3 nucleotides: TGTGCCAGCAGCTTGGCCCTCTGGAGTGGAGGACACAATGAGCAGTTCTTC.